The clone carrying this TCR beta chain was found a few times. There are 17 residues in the CDR3. In germline, CDR1 is SEHNR, CDR2 FQNEAQ (reference sequence). Trimming took 5 bases from V and 1 from J; bases not matched to a gene: 10. This entry is derived from a study of blood T cell repertoires in COVID-19. The data were produced by immunoSEQ multiplex PCR, yet TCRdb's version contains in-frame clones alone and is incomplete. The sample carries 250,000 or so clones, 85% recorded once. Material for sequencing was peripheral blood. The chain is built from TRBV7-9 and TRBJ2-1; 8 bases line up with TRBD2. The TCR originated in a woman aged 60-70 years with active or convalescent COVID-19. CDR3 DNA sequence: TGTGCCAGCAGCCGTTTAGGGCTAGCGGGTTCCTACAATGAGCAGTTCTTC. It specifies CASSRLGLAGSYNEQFF. Variable domain in full (rest from reference TRBV7-9 and TRBJ2-1): DTGVSQNPRHKITKRGQNVTFRCDPISEHNRLYWYRQTLGQGPEFLTYFQNEAQLEKSRLLSDRFSAERPKGSFSTLEIQRTEQGDSAMYLCASSRLGLAGSYNEQFFGPGTRLTVL.